The 27 T cell receptor beta chains in this list originate from one sample, sequenced in a study of chemoradiotherapy in HPV16-positive cancers. Sequencing was performed with immunoSEQ multiplex PCR; in TCRdb, only in-frame clones are kept and a portion is missing. The sample carries fewer than 40,000 clones, 80% recorded once. The sample here was blood, taken from a patient who underwent chemoradiotherapy. These receptors originate from a human donor with HPV-associated anogenital cancer.

The chain couples TRBV29-1 to TRBJ2-7; possibly TRBD1 for D (6 bases). Germline V gives CDR1 SQVTM, CDR2 ANQGSEA. This CDR3 contains 12 residues. V was trimmed by 6 bases and J by 0 bases, leaving 9 bases between them. The CDR3 bases are TGCAGCGTGGGACAAAGCTCCTACGAGCAGTACTTC. As protein: CSVGQSSYEQYF.

The rearrangement links TRBV5-8 to TRBJ2-1; possibly TRBD1 for D (6 bases). Germline V gene data show CDR1 as SGHTS and CDR2 as YDEGEE. With 2 bases removed from V and 15 bases from J, the gap between germline ends came to 15 bases. This CDR3 has 12 residues. The CDR3: CASSFQRGSGFF. CDR3 DNA: TGTGCCAGCAGCTTTCAAAGGGGGTCGGGGTTCTTC. The complete variable domain, with remaining parts taken from reference TRBV5-8 and TRBJ2-1, reads EAGVTQSPTHLIKTRGQQATLRCSPISGHTSVYWYQQALGLGLQFLLWYDEGEERNRGNFPPRFSGRQFPNYSSELNVNALELEDSALYLCASSFQRGSGFFGPGTRLTVL.

V is TRBV6-1 and J is TRBJ1-6, with 11 bases lining up with TRBD1. V shed 6 bases and J 9 bases; nucleotides not matched to a gene: 7. CDR1 is MNHNS, CDR2 SASEGT, per germline. The CDR3 runs 15 residues. The CDR3 spells CASRGTDRGLSPLHF. CDR3 DNA sequence: TGTGCCAGCAGAGGGACGGACAGGGGGCTTTCACCCCTCCACTTT.

The chain combines TRBV23-1 with TRBJ1-6; no firm D call. TRBV23-1 has ORF status, its function being uncertain. V was shortened by 3 bases and J by 6 bases, with 15 bases between the two germline ends. The CDR3 has 16 amino acids. Here the CDR3 reads CASSHEGNFINSPLHF. The CDR3 nucleotides are TGCGCCAGCAGTCACGAGGGAAACTTTATTAATTCACCCCTCCACTTT.

This clone was observed once. The chain couples TRBV7-7 to TRBJ2-1, with 8 nucleotides matching TRBD1. The CDR3 spans 13 residues. Trimming cost V 3 bases and J 8 bases; bases outside gene matches: 3. CDR1 SSHAT and CDR2 FNYEAQ come from the germline V gene (reference sequence). This CDR3 is CASSFQTGDEQFF. The CDR3 nucleotides are TGTGCCAGCAGCTTCCAGACAGGGGATGAGCAGTTCTTC.

The chain links TRBV5-4 to TRBJ2-7; 8 bases agree with TRBD1. The CDR3 consists of 16 residues. After removal of 3 bases from V and 5 bases from J, the junction contained 13 bases not matched to a gene. Looked up from germline, CDR1 is SGHNT and CDR2 is YYREEE (reference sequence). CDR3 bases: TGTGCCAGCAGCTCTACCGGGACAGGCCACATGAACGAGCAGTACTTC. It codes for CASSSTGTGHMNEQYF.

The rearrangement joins TRBV6-1 to TRBJ2-1; D is undetermined. Per the germline V gene, CDR1 is MNHNS and CDR2 is SASEGT. V lost 3 bases and J 0 bases, leaving 6 bases between the germline ends. The CDR3 is 14 amino acids. The CDR3 coding sequence is TGTGCCAGCAGTGACTTCCCCTCCTACAATGAGCAGTTCTTC. Translation gives CASSDFPSYNEQFF.

The chain is built from TRBV25-1 and TRBJ1-1; TRBD1 agrees at 7 bases. Per the germline V gene, CDR1 is MGHDK and CDR2 is SYGVNS. Trimming took 6 bases from V and 1 from J; bases not matched to a gene: 2. This CDR3 comprises 13 residues. CDR3 bases: TGTGCCAGCAGGGACAGGTGGAACACTGAAGCTTTCTTT. Translating it yields CASRDRWNTEAFF. Variable domain in full (rest from reference TRBV25-1 and TRBJ1-1): EADIYQTPRYLVIGTGKKITLECSQTMGHDKMYWYQQDPGMELHLIHYSYGVNSTEKGDLSSESTVSRIRTEHFPLTLESARPSHTSQYLCASRDRWNTEAFFGQGTRLTVV.

CDR3 DNA: TGCAGCGTTGGGGCTAGTGGGCAGCCCCAGCATTTT. It specifies CSVGASGQPQHF. The J gene is TRBJ1-5, the V gene TRBV29-1; D remains ambiguous. Germline loops: CDR1 SQVTM, CDR2 ANQGSEA. This CDR3 comprises 12 residues. The V end was cut by 4 bases, the J end by 7 bases, with 11 bases between.

The gene calls are TRBV23-1 and TRBJ1-5; 7 nucleotides agree with TRBD1. TRBV23-1 is an open reading frame whose function is uncertain. The CDR3 contains 18 residues. V lost 1 base to trimming and J lost 0 bases; unmatched junction nucleotides: 9. In nucleotides, the CDR3 is TGCGCCAGCAGTCAATTAAGGTGGACAGGCGATAGCAATCAGCCCCAGCATTTT. This encodes CASSQLRWTGDSNQPQHF.

This chain uses TRBV6-1 with TRBJ2-7; 8 bases match TRBD1. In germline, CDR1 is MNHNS, CDR2 SASEGT. The CDR3 covers 15 residues. Trimming removed 2 bases from V and 3 bases from J; junction bases left unmatched: 6. This chain's CDR3 is CASSEPQGALYEQYF. The CDR3 bases are TGTGCCAGCAGTGAACCCCAGGGGGCCCTCTACGAGCAGTACTTC.

The rearrangement joins TRBV30 to TRBJ2-5; 13 nucleotides match TRBD2. The CDR3 is made up of 13 amino acids. The V gene end was trimmed by 6 bases and the J gene end by 8 bases; junction bases not matched to a gene: 6. CDR1 and CDR2 (germline): GTSNPN, SVGIG (reference sequence). The CDR3 sequence: CACPTSGGTTQYF. DNA for the CDR3: TGTGCCTGCCCGACTAGCGGGGGGACAACCCAGTACTTC.

The rearrangement uses TRBV7-2 and TRBJ2-4, with D maybe TRBD1 (7 bases). The germline gives CDR1 SGHTA, CDR2 FQGNSA. The CDR3 length is 17 residues. V lost 1 base and J lost 1, with 14 bases in between. The CDR3 DNA sequence: TGTGCCAGCAGCTTAGGGGGAGCAGGGGGGGCCAAAAACATTCAGTACTTC. Translated: CASSLGGAGGAKNIQYF.

The chain joins TRBV6-5 to TRBJ1-2, with D perhaps TRBD1 (6 bases). CDR3 size: 14 residues. The V and J ends lost 6 bases and 6 bases respectively, with 17 bases between them. Germline CDR1 reads MNHEY; CDR2 reads SVGAGI. CDR3 nucleotide sequence: TGTGCCAGCAGGAAAGGGGGTGGTGGAGATGGCTACACCTTC. Translating gives CASRKGGGGDGYTF.

The chain recombines TRBV5-4 with TRBJ2-2; 8 bases are a match to TRBD1. The length of the CDR3 is 15 residues. Trimming at V came to 5 bases and at J to 4 bases, leaving 7 bases not matched to a gene. Germline loops: CDR1 SGHNT, CDR2 YYREEE (reference sequence). CDR3 residues: CASRRDRGVTGELFF. The CDR3 nucleotides read TGTGCCAGCAGACGAGACAGGGGCGTCACCGGGGAGCTGTTTTTT. Drawing the rest from reference TRBV5-4 and TRBJ2-2, the complete variable domain is ETGVTQSPTHLIKTRGQQVTLRCSSQSGHNTVSWYQQALGQGPQFIFQYYREEENGRGNFPPRFSGLQFPNYSSELNVNALELDDSALYLCASRRDRGVTGELFFGEGSRLTVL.

The rearrangement uses TRBV5-1 and TRBJ2-2, with D unresolved. The CDR3 runs to 12 residues. Germline V CDR1 and CDR2: SGHRS, YFSETQ. With 4 bases removed from V and 3 bases from J, the gap between germline ends came to 4 bases. In DNA form, the CDR3 reads TGCGCCAGCAGCCGACACACCGGGGAGCTGTTTTTT. Encoded protein: CASSRHTGELFF.

This chain joins TRBV6-5 and TRBJ2-7; TRBD2 agrees at 11 bases. Germline-derived CDR1 and CDR2 are MNHEY and SVGAGI. The CDR3 has 15 amino acids. V shed 7 bases and J 4 bases; nucleotides not matched to a gene: 9. DNA for the CDR3: TGTGCCAGCACCGGTAGCGGGGGGGTTCTGTACGAGCAGTACTTC. The encoded protein is CASTGSGGVLYEQYF.

The chain recombines TRBV6-1 with TRBJ1-4; the D is unclear. The CDR3 runs 15 residues. Germline CDR1 is MNHNS and CDR2 is SASEGT. V was clipped by 7 bases and J by 4 bases, with 16 bases between them. The CDR3 sequence is CASTRSGPDNEKLFF. The DNA of the CDR3 is TGTGCCAGCACCAGATCGGGTCCCGATAATGAAAAACTGTTTTTT.

The chain combines TRBV19 with TRBJ1-1; D call uncertain. The V gene lost 6 bases and the J gene lost 8 bases, with 19 bases spanning the gap. Germline values: CDR1 LNHDA, CDR2 SQIVND (reference sequence). The CDR3 spans 14 residues. The CDR3 DNA reads TGTGCCAGTAGCCGATCATTAGGGAGTGGCGAAGCTTTCTTT. It codes for CASSRSLGSGEAFF.

This clone was picked up a small number of times. The gene calls are TRBV5-6 and TRBJ2-6; TRBD1 might be the D (6 bases). This CDR3 comprises 15 residues. Germline values: CDR1 SGHDT, CDR2 YYEEEE. V lost 4 bases and J lost 2, with 10 bases in between. DNA of the CDR3: TGTGCCAGCAGCATTGGGGGCCCTGGGGCCAACGTCCTGACTTTC. Protein sequence: CASSIGGPGANVLTF.

The chain is built from TRBV5-5 and TRBJ2-7; D is unresolved. Germline V gene data show CDR1 as SGHKS and CDR2 as YYEKEE (reference sequence). The CDR3 is 14 residues long. Trimming removed 0 bases at V and 1 base at J, with 8 bases between. CDR3 amino acids: CASSLDRISYEQYF. The CDR3 bases are TGTGCCAGCAGCTTGGACAGAATATCCTACGAGCAGTACTTC.

The rearrangement joins TRBV6-6 to TRBJ1-1; D is unclear. This CDR3 contains 13 residues. Germline CDR1 reads MNHNY; CDR2 reads SVGAGI (reference sequence). The ends were cut back, 7 bases at V and 5 bases at J, with 14 bases in the middle. DNA for the CDR3: TGTGCCAGCACCCCGATGATGGGAACTGAAGCTTTCTTT. Residues: CASTPMMGTEAFF.

This clone appeared a single time. The V and J genes are TRBV11-2 and TRBJ1-4; no reliable D call. This CDR3 comprises 17 residues. Trimming removed 4 bases from V and 5 bases from J, with 20 bases in between. Germline V gene sequence: CDR1 SGHAT, CDR2 FQNNGV. Here the CDR3 reads CASSSIQDYRHNEKLFF. The CDR3 DNA is TGTGCCAGCAGCTCAATTCAGGATTACCGTCACAATGAAAAACTGTTTTTT.

The chain uses TRBV27 and TRBJ1-4; D is perhaps TRBD1 (5 bases). Trimming removed 3 bases at V and 8 bases at J, with 13 bases between. CDR1 MNHEY and CDR2 SMNVEV come from the germline V gene (reference sequence). The CDR3 extends over 14 amino acids. DNA of the CDR3: TGTGCCAGCAGTTTGGTGGGGACGAGCGAAAAACTGTTTTTT. This sequence encodes CASSLVGTSEKLFF.

This chain connects TRBV7-2 to TRBJ2-7, with a tentative D call TRBD2 (6 bases). This CDR3 contains 13 residues. V was clipped by 3 bases and J by 3 bases, with 9 bases between them. CDR1 and CDR2 from the germline V gene are SGHTA and FQGNSA. The DNA for the CDR3 is TGTGCCAGCAGCTTGACTAGGCGCTACGAGCAGTACTTC. It yields the protein CASSLTRRYEQYF.

The V and J genes are TRBV6-5 and TRBJ2-7; 8 nucleotides agree with TRBD2. This CDR3 comprises 13 residues. The J segment lost 4 bases and the V segment lost 3 bases, leaving 2 bases of the junction unmatched. Germline CDR1 reads MNHEY; CDR2 reads SVGAGI. The CDR3 region has the DNA TGTGCCAGCAGTTATCGGGGGGGGTACGAGCAGTACTTC. Amino acid sequence: CASSYRGGYEQYF.

DNA of the CDR3: TGTGCCAGCTCAAACAGGGGGACCTATGGCTACACCTTC. Amino acids: CASSNRGTYGYTF. The chain recombines TRBV5-4 with TRBJ1-2; 8 bases are a match to TRBD1. The CDR3 sequence is 13 residues long. The germline CDR1 and CDR2 sequences are SGHNT and YYREEE (reference sequence). The V segment lost 7 bases and the J segment 4 bases; nucleotides outside the gene matches: 6. Filled out from reference TRBV5-4 and TRBJ1-2, the complete variable domain reads ETGVTQSPTHLIKTRGQQVTLRCSSQSGHNTVSWYQQALGQGPQFIFQYYREEENGRGNFPPRFSGLQFPNYSSELNVNALELDDSALYLCASSNRGTYGYTFGSGTRLTVV.